Below are 10 T cell receptor beta chains sequenced from a single sample in a study of blood T cell repertoires in COVID-19. Produced via immunoSEQ multiplex PCR; TCRdb's table is partial and in-frame only. This table has 180,000 or so clones, around 86% appearing once. Sequences were obtained from peripheral blood. The receptors stem from a man younger than 35 with acute or convalescent COVID-19.

The chain links TRBV16 to TRBJ1-5, with a possible D match to TRBD1 (6 bases). Trimming stripped 2 bases from V and 3 bases from J, with 11 bases between. Germline lookup yields CDR1 KGHSY and CDR2 FQNENV. The length of the CDR3 is 15 residues. The CDR3 nucleotides are TGTGCCAGCAGCCAAGGACAGCTGGTCAATCAGCCCCAGCATTTT. Translation: CASSQGQLVNQPQHF.

The rearrangement joins TRBV3-1 (or the pseudogene TRBV3-2) to TRBJ2-7; TRBD2 might be the D (5 bases). The germline gives CDR1 LGHDT, CDR2 YNNKEL (reference sequence). The CDR3 is 15 residues long. Deletions cut 2 bases from V and 2 bases from J, with 13 bases between. The CDR3 region is CASSQPSLNPYEQYV. The CDR3 nucleotides are TGTGCCAGCAGCCAACCTAGCCTAAACCCCTACGAGCAGTACGTC.

The rearrangement links TRBV4-1 to TRBJ1-4, with a possible D match to TRBD1 (6 bases). V was shortened by 0 bases and J by 6 bases, with 8 bases between the two germline ends. The CDR3 runs 14 residues. Per the germline V gene, CDR1 is MGHRA and CDR2 is YSYEKL. CDR3 residues: CASSQDWTDEKLFF. The CDR3 region has the DNA TGCGCCAGCAGCCAAGATTGGACAGATGAAAAACTGTTTTTT.

The CDR3 nucleotides read TGTGCCAGCAGTTTAACTAGCGGGGGAGCCAAAAACATTCAGTACTTC. Amino acids: CASSLTSGGAKNIQYF. The J gene is TRBJ2-4, the V gene TRBV28, with 11 bases fitting TRBD2. Germline CDR1 is MDHEN and CDR2 is SYDVKM. The V and J ends lost 2 bases and 0 bases, in that order; junction bases with no gene match: 0. CDR3 size: 16 residues.

V is TRBV7-9 and J is TRBJ2-7, with D possibly being TRBD1 (6 bases). V lost 5 bases and J lost 4, with 27 bases in between. The CDR3 has 18 residues. Germline CDR1 SEHNR, CDR2 FQNEAQ (reference sequence). CDR3 sequence: CASSNARRENRERYEQYV. In DNA, the CDR3 is TGTGCCAGCAGCAACGCCCGCCGGGAAAACAGGGAAAGATACGAGCAGTACGTC.

About this clone itself: Compared with germline, one end of the junction differs, possibly owing to a read error. The chain couples TRBV6-4 to TRBJ2-1; 8 nucleotides line up with TRBD2. Looked up from germline, CDR1 is MRHNA and CDR2 is SNTAGT. This CDR3 has 16 residues. CDR3 residues: CASSKSSGYSFNEQFF. The CDR3 DNA reads TGTGCCAGCAGTAAATCTAGCGGGTACTCCTTCAATGAGCAGTTCTTC.

This clone was observed once. The J gene is TRBJ2-5, the V gene TRBV7-3, with TRBD2 as a possible D gene (5 bases). Deletions cut 6 bases from V and 5 bases from J, with 19 bases between. Germline loops: CDR1 SGHTA, CDR2 FQGTGA. CDR3 length: 15 residues. CDR3 sequence: CASSYTGSRAETQYF. CDR3 nucleotides: TGTGCCAGCAGTTATACGGGATCCCGAGCGGAGACCCAGTACTTC.

The V call is TRBV18, the J call TRBJ1-1; 10 bases fit TRBD1. This CDR3 is 16 amino acids long. Germline V CDR1 and CDR2: KGHSH, LQKENI. Germline trimming cut 1 base from V and 3 bases from J; bases unmatched to any gene: 5. CDR3 in DNA: TGTGCCAGCTCACCACTCCGACAGGGGGCAGACACTGAAGCTTTCTTT. Translating it yields CASSPLRQGADTEAFF.

The chain is built from TRBV7-9 and TRBJ1-2, with 8 bases identical to TRBD1. Germline trimming cut 5 bases from V and 5 bases from J; bases unmatched to any gene: 13. Germline CDR1 reads SEHNR; CDR2 reads FQNEAQ (reference sequence). This CDR3 is 16 amino acids long. The CDR3 coding sequence is TGTGCCAGCAGCCATATGGACAGGGTTCCGCCATATGGCTACACCTTC. Translation gives CASSHMDRVPPYGYTF. Full variable domain (rest looked up from reference TRBV7-9 and TRBJ1-2): DTGVSQNPRHKITKRGQNVTFRCDPISEHNRLYWYRQTLGQGPEFLTYFQNEAQLEKSRLLSDRFSAERPKGSFSTLEIQRTEQGDSAMYLCASSHMDRVPPYGYTFGSGTRLTVV.

The chain links TRBV7-3 to TRBJ2-2; TRBD1 matches 9 bases. CDR1 SGHTA and CDR2 FQGTGA come from the germline V gene. The V segment lost 5 bases and the J segment 7 bases; nucleotides outside the gene matches: 11. The CDR3 has 16 residues. The DNA for the CDR3 is TGTGCCAGCAGCCCGCTGACAGGGGGAGACGGCGGGGAGCTGTTTTTT. This gives the protein CASSPLTGGDGGELFF.